Following are 20 T cell receptor beta chains from one sample sequenced in a study of human T cells and chemical hapten exposure. Time point of the sample: patch test 2, 6 weeks after DPC sensitization. Treatment: therapeutic diphenylcyclopropenone sensitization with weekly scalp DPC. TCRdb used MiXCR to reprocess the RACE reads, holding one entry per CDR3 protein. The sample has roughly 92,000 distinct CDR3 sequences; approximately 10% are singletons. The sample was whole blood, taken in connection with sensitization to the hapten diphenylcyclopropenone (DPC). The receptors come from a woman between 35 and 50 years old with alopecia areata. Some clones in this sample may be carry-over from other donors' samples.

This clonotype appeared a few times. V usage is TRBV11-2 and J usage is TRBJ2-7; 8 bases are shared with TRBD2. The germline V gene encodes CDR1 SGHAT and CDR2 FQNNGV. The CDR3 loop spans 13 amino acids. V shed 5 bases and J 8 bases; nucleotides not matched to a gene: 8. CDR3: CASSQGLVGKQYF. CDR3 DNA sequence: TGTGCCAGCAGCCAGGGACTAGTGGGAAAGCAGTACTTC.

This clonotype was observed many times. The rearrangement uses TRBV12-3 or TRBV12-4 and TRBJ1-1, with D possibly being TRBD1 (6 bases). V lost 5 bases and J 5 bases, leaving 12 bases between the germline ends. The CDR3 length is 13 residues. CDR3 loop: CASSVEQGTEAFF. As DNA, the CDR3 is TGTGCCAGCAGTGTCGAACAGGGTACTGAAGCTTTCTTT.

This chain uses TRBV25-1 with TRBJ1-2; 8 bases match TRBD1. Germline V gene data show CDR1 as MGHDK and CDR2 as SYGVNS. This CDR3 is 14 amino acids long. Trimming at V came to 2 bases and at J to 4 bases, leaving 3 bases not matched to a gene. As DNA, the CDR3 is TGTGCCAGCAGTGAACAGGGGGCTGTCTATGGCTACACCTTC. This sequence encodes CASSEQGAVYGYTF.

V usage is TRBV12-3 or TRBV12-4 and J usage is TRBJ2-5, with 15 positions matching TRBD2. The CDR3 spans 17 residues. V gave up 4 bases and J gave up 4 bases; unmatched junction bases: 7. The CDR3 region has the DNA TGTGCCAGCAGTTCCCCGGGACTAGCGGGAGGTTTAGAGACCCAGTACTTC. This codes for CASSSPGLAGGLETQYF.

The chain is built from TRBV5-4 and TRBJ2-5, with 7 nucleotides matching TRBD1. This CDR3 contains 14 residues. The V gene's germline CDR1 is SGHNT and CDR2 YYREEE (reference sequence). V gave up 4 bases and J gave up 5 bases; unmatched junction bases: 8. The CDR3 sequence: CASSPKQGTETQYF. DNA of the CDR3: TGTGCCAGCAGCCCCAAACAGGGGACCGAGACCCAGTACTTC.

The V call is TRBV12-3 or TRBV12-4, the J call TRBJ2-3, with D unresolved. The V gene lost 3 bases and the J gene lost 4 bases, with 8 bases spanning the gap. The length of the CDR3 is 13 residues. CDR3 residues: CASSFLGADTQYF. In nucleotides, the CDR3 is TGTGCCAGCAGTTTCCTAGGTGCAGATACGCAGTATTTT.

The chain recombines TRBV6-5 with TRBJ2-7; 11 positions agree with TRBD2. With 2 bases clipped from V and 3 bases from J, the junction kept 6 bases outside the gene matches. This CDR3 has 16 amino acids. The germline CDR1 and CDR2 sequences are MNHEY and SVGAGI. The CDR3 region is CASSYATSGSLYEQYF. In DNA form, the CDR3 reads TGTGCCAGCAGTTACGCCACTAGCGGGAGCCTCTACGAGCAGTACTTC.

This clonotype appeared a few times. V and J are TRBV21-1 and TRBJ2-7; the table's TRBD2 call for D was not verified on the DNA. TRBV21-1 is noted as a pseudogene. CDR3 length: 19 residues. The CDR3 protein is CASSKTPAIEVAGGYEQYF. Here the CDR3 DNA reads TGTGCCAGCAGCAAAACGCCAGCGATAGAGGTAGCGGGGGGATACGAGCAGTACTTC.

This clonotype was counted at least ten times. The gene calls are TRBV27 and TRBJ1-1; D unclear. CDR1 is MNHEY and CDR2 is SMNVEV in the germline V gene (reference sequence). The CDR3 has 14 amino acids. V lost 3 bases and J lost 0, with 8 bases in between. CDR3 protein: CASSLTVVNTEAFF. In DNA form, the CDR3 reads TGTGCCAGCAGTTTGACTGTCGTGAACACTGAAGCTTTCTTT.

This clonotype was detected a few times. V usage is TRBV12-3 or TRBV12-4 and J usage is TRBJ1-5; tentatively, D is TRBD1 (5 bases). This CDR3 contains 13 residues. The V and J ends lost 6 bases and 7 bases respectively, with 13 bases between them. CDR3 coding DNA: TGTGCCAGCAGCTCCAGGGACCAACAGCCCCAGCATTTT. As protein: CASSSRDQQPQHF.

This clonotype showed up many times. The gene calls are TRBV9 and TRBJ2-4; TRBD1 aligns across 8 bases. V shed 2 bases, J shed 1 base, and the junction held 2 bases outside the gene matches. This CDR3 comprises 15 residues. Germline values: CDR1 SGDLS, CDR2 YYNGEE. The CDR3 nucleotides are TGTGCCAGCAGCGTGGCAGGGGGCGCCAAAAACATTCAGTACTTC. It specifies CASSVAGGAKNIQYF.

As to this clonotype: The junction does not match germline at one end; this may be a read error. The rearrangement joins TRBV28 to TRBJ1-6; no clear D gene. CDR1 is MDHEN and CDR2 is SYDVKM in the germline V gene. The CDR3 loop spans 12 amino acids. The CDR3 loop is CTSRPYNSPLHF. The CDR3 bases are TGTACCAGCAGGCCCTATAATTCACCCCTCCACTTT.

In this sample, this clonotype turned up many times. V gene TRBV6-5 combines with J gene TRBJ1-2, with 8 nucleotides matching TRBD1. CDR3 length: 14 residues. From germline, CDR1 is MNHEY and CDR2 SVGAGI. V lost 2 bases to trimming and J lost 7 bases; unmatched junction nucleotides: 6. For the CDR3, the DNA is TGTGCCAGCAGTTACCCGACAGGGGAGGGTGGCTACACCTTC. This gives the protein CASSYPTGEGGYTF.

A few counts support this clonotype. V is TRBV14 and J is TRBJ2-1; D might be TRBD1 or TRBD2, each matching 5 bases. With 1 base removed from V and 5 bases from J, the gap between germline ends came to 15 bases. CDR3 length: 16 residues. CDR1 and CDR2 from the germline V gene are SGHDN and FVKESK. The CDR3 sequence: CASSQVHGDQNNEQFF. Here the CDR3 DNA reads TGTGCCAGCAGCCAAGTTCACGGGGACCAAAACAATGAGCAGTTCTTC.

This clonotype has only a few counts. The chain combines TRBV6-4 with TRBJ2-1; D may be TRBD1 (6 bases). This CDR3 contains 15 residues. Deletions cut 6 bases from V and 8 bases from J, with 20 bases between. Germline V lookup: CDR1 MRHNA, CDR2 SNTAGT. CDR3: CASSPVRGRRYEQFF. DNA for the CDR3: TGTGCCAGCAGCCCCGTCAGGGGTCGCAGGTATGAGCAGTTCTTC.

This clonotype was found many times. The chain carries TRBV19 and TRBJ1-1, with TRBD1 matching over 9 bases. CDR1 LNHDA and CDR2 SQIVND come from the germline V gene (reference sequence). With V trimmed by 5 bases and J by 0 bases, 7 bases remained unmatched. The CDR3 sequence is 16 residues long. CDR3 in DNA: TGTGCCAGTAGTGGGGGACAGGGTACAATGAACACTGAAGCTTTCTTT. This codes for CASSGGQGTMNTEAFF.

This clonotype was counted at least ten times. CDR3 nucleotide sequence: TGCAGCGTTGGTCGGGGGAGGGGTGGCTACACCTTC. Its translation is CSVGRGRGGYTF. The chain joins TRBV29-1 to TRBJ1-2; D is perhaps TRBD1 (5 bases). The CDR3 is 12 residues long. V lost 4 bases to trimming and J lost 7 bases, with 13 bases between them. Germline CDR1 is SQVTM and CDR2 is ANQGSEA.

This clonotype was seen a handful of times. The chain joins TRBV2 to TRBJ1-4; D perhaps matches TRBD1 (5 bases). Per the germline V gene, CDR1 is SNHLY and CDR2 is FYNNEI. V lost 8 bases to trimming and J lost 8 bases, with 21 bases between them. This CDR3 is built from 15 residues. CDR3 bases: TGTGCCAGCTCCCTAGGCGGGGGGGTAGGCGAAAAACTGTTTTTT. Its translation: CASSLGGGVGEKLFF. The variable domain in full, completed from reference TRBV2 and TRBJ1-4, reads EPEVTQTPSHQVTQMGQEVILRCVPISNHLYFYWYRQILGQKVEFLVSFYNNEISEKSEIFDDQFSVERPDGSNFTLKIRSTKLEDSAMYFCASSLGGGVGEKLFFGSGTQLSVL.

Only a few counts were recorded for this clonotype. V gene TRBV20-1 combines with J gene TRBJ2-1; 12 bases align to TRBD1. Losses at the gene ends were 0 bases for V and 7 bases for J; bases not matched to a gene: 10. The CDR3 spans 17 residues. Germline assignment: CDR1 DFQATT and CDR2 SNEGSKA (reference sequence). The chain's CDR3 is CSARDFGGQGAPNEQFF. The CDR3 region has the DNA TGCAGTGCTAGAGATTTCGGGGGACAGGGGGCGCCTAATGAGCAGTTCTTC.

This clonotype was seen at least ten times. The chain uses TRBV6-2 or TRBV6-3 and TRBJ1-1; TRBD1 matches 12 bases. This CDR3 is 17 amino acids long. V lost 5 bases and J lost 0; bases outside the gene matches: 7. Germline V lookup: CDR1 MNHEY, CDR2 SVGEGT. Here the CDR3 DNA reads TGTGCCAGCAGTCTATCGGGACAGGGGGCTTTGAACACTGAAGCTTTCTTT. This codes for CASSLSGQGALNTEAFF.